The entry below gives a single TCR beta chain sequence along with its context. Its specificity is unknown. The sample belongs to a study of blood T cells in healthy people across ages. A sample-barcoded 5' primer and a J-beta primer mix were used in a second PCR of about 7 to 11 cycles. Tagging of each cDNA molecule was performed by a template-switch adaptor with 12 random nucleotides. TCRdb used MiXCR to reprocess the 5' RACE reads, holding one entry per CDR3 protein. The sample yields about 1.8 million distinct CDR3 sequences, 49% seen once. Study observations and caveats: Significant beta diversity loss was already apparent by age around 40, declining roughly linearly.

Each donor had approximately 10 milliliters of peripheral blood drawn. Germline CDR1 MDHEN, CDR2 SYDVKM. The V end was cut by 3 bases, the J end by 4 bases, with 12 bases between. The CDR3 contains 14 residues. The sequenced material came from blood. The sequence was obtained from a woman aged 40 to 50 in good health. V is TRBV28 and J is TRBJ2-5, with a possible D match to TRBD2 (5 bases). CDR3 DNA: TGTGCCAGCAGTTTGATCTCCGCGGGAGAGACCCAGTACTTC. Translation: CASSLISAGETQYF.